Included here is one T cell receptor (beta chain) sequence, with context. This clone's antigen is unknown. Per-base qualities were not stored, and no clone one base away is much larger. The data belong to a study of neoadjuvant nivolumab and ipilimumab in lung cancer (TCRdb year 2020). Background for the entire study: In the NEOSTAR trial, nivolumab was administered intravenously at 3 mg/kg on days 1, 15 and 29, and the combination arm also received ipilimumab 1 mg/kg on day 1 only. The primary trial endpoint was the major pathologic response (MPR) rate in the intention-to-treat population in each study arm. The study compared TCR repertoires in pretherapy (baseline) peripheral blood with TCR repertoires in tumors resected at surgery after neoadjuvant immune checkpoint blockade. Matched pretherapy and resected tumor pairs were analyzed for seven patients, of whom four received nivolumab and three received nivolumab plus ipilimumab. In the trial, around 42 patients with operable NSCLC were treated, of whom approximately 23 were randomized to nivolumab monotherapy and 21 to nivolumab plus ipilimumab.

The label giving this sample's time point can be read as: pretherapy, before neoadjuvant immune checkpoint inhibitors. Samples came from the phase 2 randomized NEOSTAR trial, which tested neoadjuvant nivolumab or nivolumab plus ipilimumab followed by surgery in operable NSCLC. The research as a whole found: From pretherapy to surgery, tumor T-cell richness and clonality increased in three of three dual-therapy tumors but in only two of four nivolumab-treated tumors. No significant correlation was found between TCR clonality and pathologic tumor regression, and only a single major-pathologic-response sample was available for the analysis of TCR clonality versus pathologic tumor regression. TCR sequencing was performed in a small number of samples. Resected tumors had greater TCR richness and clonality than tumor-adjacent uninvolved lung, and increases were observed in more dual-therapy-treated tumors. TCR richness in pretherapy blood showed a positive correlation with richness in tumors resected after neoadjuvant therapy (Spearman R ≈ 0.8).

The protocol used for the library was the immunoSEQ multiplex PCR assay. The source study handled its data this way. Richness and clonality were used to summarize the repertoires, and clones that significantly expanded or contracted between pre- and post-therapy samples were identified. The table comes from immuneACCESS by way of TCRdb, which keeps in-frame sequences with V and J called. Part of the clones is missing from these tables; in studies checked, under half for an unresolved V gene and the rest for unknown reasons. That table is the source of V, J and clone size, and D and trimming were worked out from the DNA. Across this sample there are about 38,000 clones, with approximately 92% seen only once. The ten largest account for approximately 3.3% of the sample. The germline V gene (reference sequence) gives CDR1 as SEHNR and CDR2 as FQNEAQ. From cysteine to phenylalanine, the CDR3 is 13 amino acids long. This entry keeps only the CDR3 DNA: 39 bases, framed from base 1. Deletion took 3 bases off V and 8 bases off J, with a span of 13 bases between the germline ends.

The receptor chain draws on TRBV7-9 and TRBJ1-2, and possibly TRBD1, on 5 matching bases. The receptor was derived from an adult with non-small cell lung cancer. This sample comprised peripheral blood, obtained before neoadjuvant nivolumab, alone or with ipilimumab. The DNA reads as follows: TGTGCCAGCAGCTTGGAAAGGGGTTTGGGCTACACCTTC. This sequence encodes CASSLERGLGYTF.